This record concerns one TCR beta chain sequence. Its target is not known. The study ran its PCR with 60 Vbeta and 13 Jbeta primers. The repertoire was sequenced with immunoSEQ multiplex PCR; TCRdb's copy has only in-frame clones and lacks some. Among roughly 190,000 clones listed, over 80% were seen once. The data stem from a study of cytomegalovirus exposure and HLA in healthy donors. Study results and limitations: Previously analyzed data showed that most TCR beta V segments were productive at a frequency of about 87% or about 30%.

The sequenced sample consisted of PBMCs. The clonotype was recovered from a woman aged 45-60 years in good health and CMV-seropositive.

The CDR3: CASSMSQGVGEAFF. The CDR3 DNA reads as TGTGCCAGTAGTATGTCACAGGGGGTGGGTGAAGCTTTCTTT. The chain employs TRBV19 and TRBJ1-1, with 8 bases aligning to TRBD1. J was trimmed by 7 bases and V by 3 bases; bases with no gene match: 7. The CDR3 runs to 14 residues. Germline CDR1 and CDR2: LNHDA and SQIVND (reference sequence).